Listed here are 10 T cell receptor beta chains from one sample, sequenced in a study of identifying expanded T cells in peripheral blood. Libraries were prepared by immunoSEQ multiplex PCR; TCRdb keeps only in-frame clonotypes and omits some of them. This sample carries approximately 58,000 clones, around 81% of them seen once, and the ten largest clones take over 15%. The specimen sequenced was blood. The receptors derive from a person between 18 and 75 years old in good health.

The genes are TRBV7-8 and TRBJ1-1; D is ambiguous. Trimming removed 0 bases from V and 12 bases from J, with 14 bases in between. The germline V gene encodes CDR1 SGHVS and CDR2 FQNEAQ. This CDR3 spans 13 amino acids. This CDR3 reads CASSLARGGRTFF. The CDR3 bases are TGTGCCAGCAGCTTAGCGCGCGGAGGGAGAACTTTCTTT.

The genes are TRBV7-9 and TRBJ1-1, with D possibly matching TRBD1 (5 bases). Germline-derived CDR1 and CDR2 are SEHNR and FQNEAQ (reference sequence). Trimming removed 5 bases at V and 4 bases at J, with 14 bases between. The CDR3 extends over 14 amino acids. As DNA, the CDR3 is TGTGCCAGCAGCCCCTGGGCGGGGGGCACTGAAGCTTTCTTT. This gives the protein CASSPWAGGTEAFF.

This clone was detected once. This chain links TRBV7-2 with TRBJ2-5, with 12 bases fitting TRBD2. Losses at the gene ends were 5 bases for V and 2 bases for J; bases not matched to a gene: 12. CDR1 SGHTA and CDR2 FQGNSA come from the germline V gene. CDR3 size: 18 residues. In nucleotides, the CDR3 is TGTGCCAGCAGCCCCCAGACTAGCGGGGGTCCTACACAAGAGACCCAGTACTTC. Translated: CASSPQTSGGPTQETQYF.

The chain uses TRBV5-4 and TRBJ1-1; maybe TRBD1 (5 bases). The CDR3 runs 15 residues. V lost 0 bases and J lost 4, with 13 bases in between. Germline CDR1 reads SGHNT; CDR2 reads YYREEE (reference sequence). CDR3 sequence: CASSLARGGGTEAFF. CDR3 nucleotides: TGTGCCAGCAGCTTGGCGCGGGGGGGTGGCACTGAAGCTTTCTTT. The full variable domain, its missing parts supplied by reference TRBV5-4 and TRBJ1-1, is ETGVTQSPTHLIKTRGQQVTLRCSSQSGHNTVSWYQQALGQGPQFIFQYYREEENGRGNFPPRFSGLQFPNYSSELNVNALELDDSALYLCASSLARGGGTEAFFGQGTRLTVV.

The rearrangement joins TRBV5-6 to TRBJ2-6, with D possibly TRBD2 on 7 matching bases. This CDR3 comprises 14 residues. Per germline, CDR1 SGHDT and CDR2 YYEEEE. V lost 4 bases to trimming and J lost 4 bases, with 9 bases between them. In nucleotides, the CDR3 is TGTGCCAGCAGCGCGGGGGCCGGGGCCAACGTCCTGACTTTC. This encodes CASSAGAGANVLTF. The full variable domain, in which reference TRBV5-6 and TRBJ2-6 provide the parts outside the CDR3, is DAGVTQSPTHLIKTRGQQVTLRCSPKSGHDTVSWYQQALGQGPQFIFQYYEEEERQRGNFPDRFSGHQFPNYSSELNVNALLLGDSALYLCASSAGAGANVLTFGAGSRLTVL.

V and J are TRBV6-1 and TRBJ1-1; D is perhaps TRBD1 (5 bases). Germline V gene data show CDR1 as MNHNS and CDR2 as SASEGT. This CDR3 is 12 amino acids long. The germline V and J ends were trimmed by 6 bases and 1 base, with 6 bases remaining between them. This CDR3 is CASRGTNTEAFF. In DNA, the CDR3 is TGTGCCAGCAGGGGGACGAACACTGAAGCTTTCTTT.

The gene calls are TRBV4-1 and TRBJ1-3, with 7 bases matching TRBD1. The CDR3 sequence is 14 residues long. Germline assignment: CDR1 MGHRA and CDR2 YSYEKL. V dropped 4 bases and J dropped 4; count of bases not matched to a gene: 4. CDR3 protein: CASSLAGGGNTIYF. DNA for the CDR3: TGCGCCAGCAGCCTGGCAGGGGGGGGAAACACCATATATTTT.

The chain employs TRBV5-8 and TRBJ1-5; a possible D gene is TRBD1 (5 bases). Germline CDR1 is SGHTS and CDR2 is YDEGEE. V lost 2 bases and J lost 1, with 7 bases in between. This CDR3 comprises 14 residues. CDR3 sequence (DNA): TGTGCCAGCAGCTTTGGGGGGAGCAATCAGCCCCAGCATTTT. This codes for CASSFGGSNQPQHF. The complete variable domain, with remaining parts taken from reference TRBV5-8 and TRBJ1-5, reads EAGVTQSPTHLIKTRGQQATLRCSPISGHTSVYWYQQALGLGLQFLLWYDEGEERNRGNFPPRFSGRQFPNYSSELNVNALELEDSALYLCASSFGGSNQPQHFGDGTRLSIL.

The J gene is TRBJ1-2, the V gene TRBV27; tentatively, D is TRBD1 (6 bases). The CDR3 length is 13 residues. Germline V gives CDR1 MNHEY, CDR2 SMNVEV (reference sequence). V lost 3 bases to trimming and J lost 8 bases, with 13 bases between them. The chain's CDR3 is CASSFLGGQGYTF. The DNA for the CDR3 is TGTGCCAGCAGTTTCCTCGGGGGGCAAGGCTACACCTTC.

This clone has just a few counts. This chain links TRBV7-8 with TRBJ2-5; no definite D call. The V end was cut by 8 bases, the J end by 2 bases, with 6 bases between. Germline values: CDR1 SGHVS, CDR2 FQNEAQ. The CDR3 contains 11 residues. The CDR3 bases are TGTGCCAGCGGTCTACAAGAGACCCAGTACTTC. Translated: CASGLQETQYF.